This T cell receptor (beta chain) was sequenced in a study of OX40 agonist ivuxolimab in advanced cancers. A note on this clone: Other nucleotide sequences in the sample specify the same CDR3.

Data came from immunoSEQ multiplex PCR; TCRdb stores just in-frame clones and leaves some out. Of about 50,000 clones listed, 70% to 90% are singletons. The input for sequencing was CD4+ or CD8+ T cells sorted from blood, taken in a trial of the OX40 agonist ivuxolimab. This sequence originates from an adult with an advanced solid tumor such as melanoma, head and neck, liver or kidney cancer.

This chain's CDR3 is CSVADRGNYGYTF. For the CDR3, the DNA is TGCAGCGTTGCCGACAGGGGGAACTATGGCTACACCTTC. The V gene is TRBV29-1, the J gene TRBJ1-2; 9 bases line up with TRBD1. Germline V gene sequence: CDR1 SQVTM, CDR2 ANQGSEA. The CDR3 is 13 amino acids. V was pared by 4 bases and J by 2 bases, with 2 bases of the junction left unmatched.